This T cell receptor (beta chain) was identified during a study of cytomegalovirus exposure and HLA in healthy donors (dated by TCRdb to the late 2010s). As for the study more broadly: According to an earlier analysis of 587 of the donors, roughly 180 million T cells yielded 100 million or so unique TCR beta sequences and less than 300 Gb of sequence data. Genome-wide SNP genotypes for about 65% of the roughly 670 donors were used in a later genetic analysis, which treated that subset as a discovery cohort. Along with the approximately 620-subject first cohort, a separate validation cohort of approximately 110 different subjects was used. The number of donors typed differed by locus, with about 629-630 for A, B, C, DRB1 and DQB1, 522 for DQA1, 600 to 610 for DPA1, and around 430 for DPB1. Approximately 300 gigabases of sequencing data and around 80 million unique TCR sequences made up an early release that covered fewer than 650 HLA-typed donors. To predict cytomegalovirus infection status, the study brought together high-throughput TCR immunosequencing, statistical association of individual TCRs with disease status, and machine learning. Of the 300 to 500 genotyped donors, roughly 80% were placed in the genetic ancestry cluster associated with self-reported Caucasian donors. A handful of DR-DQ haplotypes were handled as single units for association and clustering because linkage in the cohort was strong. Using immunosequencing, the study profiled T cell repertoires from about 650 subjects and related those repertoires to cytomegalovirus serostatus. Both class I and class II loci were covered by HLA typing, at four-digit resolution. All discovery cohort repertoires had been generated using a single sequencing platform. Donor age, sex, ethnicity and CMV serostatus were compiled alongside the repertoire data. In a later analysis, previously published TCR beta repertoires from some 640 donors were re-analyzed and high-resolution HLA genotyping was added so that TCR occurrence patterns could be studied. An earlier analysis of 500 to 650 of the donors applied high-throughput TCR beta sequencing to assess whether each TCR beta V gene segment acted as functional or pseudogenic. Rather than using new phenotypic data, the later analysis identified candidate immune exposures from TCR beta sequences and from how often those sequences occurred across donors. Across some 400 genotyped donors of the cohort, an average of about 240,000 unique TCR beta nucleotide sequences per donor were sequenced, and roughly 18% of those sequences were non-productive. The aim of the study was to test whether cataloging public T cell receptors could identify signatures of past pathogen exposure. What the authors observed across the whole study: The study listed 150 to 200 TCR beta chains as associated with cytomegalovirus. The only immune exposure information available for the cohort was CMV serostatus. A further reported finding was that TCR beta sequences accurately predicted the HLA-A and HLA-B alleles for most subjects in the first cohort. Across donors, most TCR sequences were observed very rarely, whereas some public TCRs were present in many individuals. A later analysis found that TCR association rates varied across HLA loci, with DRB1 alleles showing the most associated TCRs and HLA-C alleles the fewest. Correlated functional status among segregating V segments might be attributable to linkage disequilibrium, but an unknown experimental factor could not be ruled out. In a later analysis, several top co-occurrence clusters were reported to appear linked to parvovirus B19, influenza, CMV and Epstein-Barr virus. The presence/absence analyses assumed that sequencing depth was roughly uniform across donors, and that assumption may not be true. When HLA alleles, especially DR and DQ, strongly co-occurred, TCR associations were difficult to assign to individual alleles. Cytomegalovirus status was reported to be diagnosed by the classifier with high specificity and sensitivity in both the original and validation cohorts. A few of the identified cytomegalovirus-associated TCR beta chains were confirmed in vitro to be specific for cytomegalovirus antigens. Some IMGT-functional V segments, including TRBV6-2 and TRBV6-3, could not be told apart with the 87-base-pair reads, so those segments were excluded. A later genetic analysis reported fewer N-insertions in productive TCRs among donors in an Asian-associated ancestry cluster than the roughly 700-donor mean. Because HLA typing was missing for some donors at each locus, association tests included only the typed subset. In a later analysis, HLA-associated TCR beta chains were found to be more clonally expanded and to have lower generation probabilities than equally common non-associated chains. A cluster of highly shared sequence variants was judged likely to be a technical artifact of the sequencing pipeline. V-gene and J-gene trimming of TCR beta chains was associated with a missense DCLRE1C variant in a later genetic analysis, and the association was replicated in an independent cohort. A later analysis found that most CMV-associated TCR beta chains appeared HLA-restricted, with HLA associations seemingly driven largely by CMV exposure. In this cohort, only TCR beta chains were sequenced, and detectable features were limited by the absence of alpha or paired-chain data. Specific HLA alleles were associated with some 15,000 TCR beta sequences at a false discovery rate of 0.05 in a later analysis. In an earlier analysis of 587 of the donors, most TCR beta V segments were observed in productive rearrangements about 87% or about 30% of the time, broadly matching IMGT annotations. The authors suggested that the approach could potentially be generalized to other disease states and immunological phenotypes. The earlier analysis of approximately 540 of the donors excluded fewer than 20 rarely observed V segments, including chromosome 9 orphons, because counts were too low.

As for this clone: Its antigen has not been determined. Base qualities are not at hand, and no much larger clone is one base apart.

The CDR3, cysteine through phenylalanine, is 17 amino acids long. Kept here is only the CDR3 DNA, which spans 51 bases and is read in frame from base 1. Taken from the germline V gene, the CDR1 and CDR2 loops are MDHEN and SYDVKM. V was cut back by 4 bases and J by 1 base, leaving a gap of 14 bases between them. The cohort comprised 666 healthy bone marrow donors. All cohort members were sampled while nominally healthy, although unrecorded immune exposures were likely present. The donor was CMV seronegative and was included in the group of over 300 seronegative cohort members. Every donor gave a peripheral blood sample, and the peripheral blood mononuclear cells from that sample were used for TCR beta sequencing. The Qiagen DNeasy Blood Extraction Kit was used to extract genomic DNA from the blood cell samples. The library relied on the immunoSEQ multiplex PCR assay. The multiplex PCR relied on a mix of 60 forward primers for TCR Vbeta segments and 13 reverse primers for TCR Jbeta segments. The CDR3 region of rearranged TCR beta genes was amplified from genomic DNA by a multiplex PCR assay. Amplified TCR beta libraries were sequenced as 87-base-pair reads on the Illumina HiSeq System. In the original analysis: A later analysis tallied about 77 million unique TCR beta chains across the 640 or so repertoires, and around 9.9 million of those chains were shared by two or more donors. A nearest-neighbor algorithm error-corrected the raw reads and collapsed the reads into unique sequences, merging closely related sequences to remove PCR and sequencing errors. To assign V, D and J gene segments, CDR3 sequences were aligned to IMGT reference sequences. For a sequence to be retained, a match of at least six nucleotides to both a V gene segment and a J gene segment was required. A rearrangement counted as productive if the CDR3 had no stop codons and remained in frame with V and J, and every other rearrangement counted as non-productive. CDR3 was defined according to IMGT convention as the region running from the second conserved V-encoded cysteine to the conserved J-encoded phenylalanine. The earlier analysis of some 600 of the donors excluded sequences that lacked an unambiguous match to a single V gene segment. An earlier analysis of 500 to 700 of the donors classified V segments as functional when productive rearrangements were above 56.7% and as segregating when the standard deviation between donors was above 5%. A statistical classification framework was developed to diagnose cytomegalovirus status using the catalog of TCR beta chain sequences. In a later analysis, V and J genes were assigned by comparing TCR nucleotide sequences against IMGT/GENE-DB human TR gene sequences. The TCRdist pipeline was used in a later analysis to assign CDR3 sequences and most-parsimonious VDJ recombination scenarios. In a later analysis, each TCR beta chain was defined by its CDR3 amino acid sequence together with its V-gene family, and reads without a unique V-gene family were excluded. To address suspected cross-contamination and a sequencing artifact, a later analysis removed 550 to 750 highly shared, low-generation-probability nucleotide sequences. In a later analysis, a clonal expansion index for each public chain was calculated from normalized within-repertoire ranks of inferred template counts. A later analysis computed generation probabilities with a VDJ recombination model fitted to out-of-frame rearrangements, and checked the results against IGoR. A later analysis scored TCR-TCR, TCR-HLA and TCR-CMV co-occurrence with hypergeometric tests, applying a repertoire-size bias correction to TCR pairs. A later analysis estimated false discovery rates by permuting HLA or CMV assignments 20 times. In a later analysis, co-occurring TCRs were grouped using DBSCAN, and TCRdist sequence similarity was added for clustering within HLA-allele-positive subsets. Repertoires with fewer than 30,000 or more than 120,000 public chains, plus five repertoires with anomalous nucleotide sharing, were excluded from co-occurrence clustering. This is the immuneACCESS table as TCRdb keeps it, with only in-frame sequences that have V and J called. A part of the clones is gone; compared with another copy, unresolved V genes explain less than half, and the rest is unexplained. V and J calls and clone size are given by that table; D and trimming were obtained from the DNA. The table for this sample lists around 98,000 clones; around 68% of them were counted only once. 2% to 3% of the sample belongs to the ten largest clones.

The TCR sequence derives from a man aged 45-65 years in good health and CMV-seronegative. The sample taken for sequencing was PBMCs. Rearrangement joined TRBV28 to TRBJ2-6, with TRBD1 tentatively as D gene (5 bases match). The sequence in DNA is TGTGCCAGCAGTTCCCGCGTGGGGCTGTCTGGGGCCAACGTCCTGACTTTC. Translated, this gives CASSSRVGLSGANVLTF. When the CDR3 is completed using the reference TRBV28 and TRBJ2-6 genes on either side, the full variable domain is DVKVTQSSRYLVKRTGEKVFLECVQDMDHENMFWYRQDPGLGLRLIYFSYDVKMKEKGDIPEGYSVSREKKERFSLILESASTNQTSMYLCASSSRVGLSGANVLTFGAGSRLTVL.